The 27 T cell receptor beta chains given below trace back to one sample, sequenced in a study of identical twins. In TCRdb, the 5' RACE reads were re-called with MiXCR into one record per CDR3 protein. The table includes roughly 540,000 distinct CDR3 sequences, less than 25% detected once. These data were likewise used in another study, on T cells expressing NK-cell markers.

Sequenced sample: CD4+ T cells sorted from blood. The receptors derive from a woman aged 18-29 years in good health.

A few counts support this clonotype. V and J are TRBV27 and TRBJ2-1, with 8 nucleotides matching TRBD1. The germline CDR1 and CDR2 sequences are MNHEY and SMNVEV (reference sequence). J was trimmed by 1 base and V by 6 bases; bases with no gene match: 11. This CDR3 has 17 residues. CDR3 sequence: CASRTLTGGRSYNEQFF. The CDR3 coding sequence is TGTGCCAGCAGAACTCTTACAGGGGGAAGGTCCTACAATGAGCAGTTCTTC.

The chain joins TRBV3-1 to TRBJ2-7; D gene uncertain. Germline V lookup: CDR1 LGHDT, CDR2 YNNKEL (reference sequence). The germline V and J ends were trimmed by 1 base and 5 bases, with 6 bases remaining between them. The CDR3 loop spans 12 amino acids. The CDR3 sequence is CASSQVYDEQYF. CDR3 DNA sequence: TGTGCCAGCAGCCAAGTGTACGACGAGCAGTACTTC.

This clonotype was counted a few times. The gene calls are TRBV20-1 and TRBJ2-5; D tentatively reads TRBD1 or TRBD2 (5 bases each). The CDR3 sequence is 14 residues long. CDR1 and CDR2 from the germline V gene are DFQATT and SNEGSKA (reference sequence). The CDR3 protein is CSTYRPGPAETQYF. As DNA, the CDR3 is TGCAGCACTTATCGCCCGGGGCCTGCAGAGACCCAGTACTTC.

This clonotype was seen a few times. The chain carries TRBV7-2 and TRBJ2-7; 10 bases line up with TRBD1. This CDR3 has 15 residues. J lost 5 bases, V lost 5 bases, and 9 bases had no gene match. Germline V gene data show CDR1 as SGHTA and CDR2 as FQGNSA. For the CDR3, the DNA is TGTGCCAGCAGCGTGGGACAGGGGAAACTCGACGAGCAGTACTTC. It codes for CASSVGQGKLDEQYF.

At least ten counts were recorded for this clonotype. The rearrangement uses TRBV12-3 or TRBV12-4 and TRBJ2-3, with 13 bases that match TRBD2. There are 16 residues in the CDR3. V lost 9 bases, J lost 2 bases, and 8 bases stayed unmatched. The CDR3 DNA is TGTGCCAGTCGCGAGACTAGCGGGAGGTCCACAGATACGCAGTATTTT. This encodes CASRETSGRSTDTQYF.

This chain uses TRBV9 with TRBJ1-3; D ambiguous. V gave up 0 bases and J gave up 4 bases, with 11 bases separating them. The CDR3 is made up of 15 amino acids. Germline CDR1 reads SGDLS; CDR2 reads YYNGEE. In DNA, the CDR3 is TGTGCCAGCAGCGTAGACGCAGTATCAGGAAACACCATATATTTT. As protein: CASSVDAVSGNTIYF.

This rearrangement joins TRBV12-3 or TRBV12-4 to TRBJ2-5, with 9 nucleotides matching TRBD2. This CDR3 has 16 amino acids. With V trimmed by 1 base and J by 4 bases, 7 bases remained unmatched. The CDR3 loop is CASSLGGGAQRETQYF. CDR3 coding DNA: TGTGCCAGCAGTTTAGGCGGGGGGGCTCAGCGAGAGACCCAGTACTTC.

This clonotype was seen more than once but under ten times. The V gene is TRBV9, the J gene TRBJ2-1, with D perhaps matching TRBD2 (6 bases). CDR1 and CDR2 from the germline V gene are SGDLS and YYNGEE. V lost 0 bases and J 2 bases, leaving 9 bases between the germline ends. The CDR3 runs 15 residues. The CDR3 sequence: CASSVVGGAYNEQFF. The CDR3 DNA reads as TGTGCCAGCAGCGTAGTAGGCGGGGCCTACAATGAGCAGTTCTTC.

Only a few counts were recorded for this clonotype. Here the CDR3 reads CASSGTGLGNTEAFF. CDR3 sequence (DNA): TGCGCCAGCAGCGGTACAGGGTTGGGGAACACTGAAGCTTTCTTT. The genes are TRBV5-1 and TRBJ1-1, with TRBD1 as a possible D gene (6 bases). Germline V gives CDR1 SGHRS, CDR2 YFSETQ. The V end was cut by 4 bases, the J end by 1 base, with 14 bases between. The CDR3 contains 15 residues.

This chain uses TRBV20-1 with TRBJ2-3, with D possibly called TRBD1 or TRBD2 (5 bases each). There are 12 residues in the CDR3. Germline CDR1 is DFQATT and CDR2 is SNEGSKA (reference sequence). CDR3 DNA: TGCGCCCTATGGGGGTTCCCAGATACGCAGTATTTT. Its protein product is CALWGFPDTQYF.

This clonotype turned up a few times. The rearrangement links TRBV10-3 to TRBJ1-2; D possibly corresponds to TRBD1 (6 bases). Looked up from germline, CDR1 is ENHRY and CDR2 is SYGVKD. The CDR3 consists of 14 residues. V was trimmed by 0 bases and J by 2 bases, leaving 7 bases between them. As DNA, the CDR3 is TGTGCCATCAGTGAGTCGGGGACAAACTATGGCTACACCTTC. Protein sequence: CAISESGTNYGYTF.

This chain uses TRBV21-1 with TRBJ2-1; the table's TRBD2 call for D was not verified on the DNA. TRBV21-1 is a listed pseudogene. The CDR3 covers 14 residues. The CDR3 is CASTPRTGGNEQFF. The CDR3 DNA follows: TGTGCCAGCACCCCGAGGACGGGAGGCAATGAGCAGTTCTTC.

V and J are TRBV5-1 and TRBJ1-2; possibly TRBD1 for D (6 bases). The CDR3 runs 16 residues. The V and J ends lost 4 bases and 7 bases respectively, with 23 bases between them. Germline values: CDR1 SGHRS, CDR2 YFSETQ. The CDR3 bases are TGCGCCAGCAGCCCCAACCCCTTACAGGGTGGAGGTGGCTACACCTTC. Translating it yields CASSPNPLQGGGGYTF.

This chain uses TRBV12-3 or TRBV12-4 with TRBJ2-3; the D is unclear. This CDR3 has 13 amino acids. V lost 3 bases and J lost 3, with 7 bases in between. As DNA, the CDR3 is TGTGCCAGCAGTTTGATATTTACAGATACGCAGTATTTT. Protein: CASSLIFTDTQYF.

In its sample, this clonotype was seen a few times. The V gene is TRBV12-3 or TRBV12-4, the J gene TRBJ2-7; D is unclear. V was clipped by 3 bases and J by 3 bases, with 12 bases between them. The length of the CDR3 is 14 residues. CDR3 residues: CASSLLPHDYEQYF. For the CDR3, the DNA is TGTGCCAGCAGTTTGCTTCCCCACGACTACGAGCAGTACTTC.

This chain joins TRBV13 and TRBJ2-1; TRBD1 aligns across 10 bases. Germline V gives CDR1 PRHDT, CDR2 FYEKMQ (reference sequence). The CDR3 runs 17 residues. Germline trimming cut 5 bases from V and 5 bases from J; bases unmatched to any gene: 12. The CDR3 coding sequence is TGTGCCAGCAGCCCACTCCCGGGACAGGGGAGGAACAATGAGCAGTTCTTC. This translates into CASSPLPGQGRNNEQFF.

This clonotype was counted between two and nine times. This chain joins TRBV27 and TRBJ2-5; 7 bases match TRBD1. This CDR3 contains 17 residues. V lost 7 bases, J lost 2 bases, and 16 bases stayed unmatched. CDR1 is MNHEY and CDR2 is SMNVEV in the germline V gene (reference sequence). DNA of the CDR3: TGTGCCAGCACCCCCACCAGGACAGGCCTTCCTCAAGAGACCCAGTACTTC. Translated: CASTPTRTGLPQETQYF.

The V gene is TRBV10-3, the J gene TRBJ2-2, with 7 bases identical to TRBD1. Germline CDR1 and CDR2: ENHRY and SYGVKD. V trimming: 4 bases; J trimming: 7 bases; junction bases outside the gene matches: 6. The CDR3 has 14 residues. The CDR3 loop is CAISGQGTHGELFF. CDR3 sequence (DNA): TGTGCCATCAGTGGACAGGGTACGCACGGGGAGCTGTTTTTT.

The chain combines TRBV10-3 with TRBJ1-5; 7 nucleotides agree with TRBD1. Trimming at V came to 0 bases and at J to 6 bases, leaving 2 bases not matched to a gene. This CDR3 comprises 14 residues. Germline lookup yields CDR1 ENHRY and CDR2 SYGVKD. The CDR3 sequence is CAISESQGSQPQHF. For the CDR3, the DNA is TGTGCCATCAGTGAGTCACAGGGGAGTCAGCCCCAGCATTTT.

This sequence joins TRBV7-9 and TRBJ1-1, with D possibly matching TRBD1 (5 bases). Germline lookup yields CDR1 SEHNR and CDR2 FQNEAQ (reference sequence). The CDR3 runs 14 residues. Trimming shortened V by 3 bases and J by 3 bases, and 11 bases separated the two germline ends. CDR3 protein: CASSFAGQYTEAFF. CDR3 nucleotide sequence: TGTGCCAGCAGCTTCGCAGGGCAATACACTGAAGCTTTCTTT. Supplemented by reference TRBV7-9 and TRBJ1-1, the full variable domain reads DTGVSQNPRHKITKRGQNVTFRCDPISEHNRLYWYRQTLGQGPEFLTYFQNEAQLEKSRLLSDRFSAERPKGSFSTLEIQRTEQGDSAMYLCASSFAGQYTEAFFGQGTRLTVV.

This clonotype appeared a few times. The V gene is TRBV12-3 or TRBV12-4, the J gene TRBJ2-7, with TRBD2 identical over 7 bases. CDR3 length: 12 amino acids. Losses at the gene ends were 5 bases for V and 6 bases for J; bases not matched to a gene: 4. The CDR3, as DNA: TGTGCCAGCAGTATAGGGAGGGTCGAGCAGTACTTC. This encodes CASSIGRVEQYF.

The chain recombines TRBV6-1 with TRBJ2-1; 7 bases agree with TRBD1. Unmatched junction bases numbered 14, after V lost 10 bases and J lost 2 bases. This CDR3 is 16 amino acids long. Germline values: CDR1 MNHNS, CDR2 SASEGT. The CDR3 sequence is CATSDPGQPAYNEQFF. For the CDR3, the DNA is TGTGCCACCTCGGACCCGGGACAGCCAGCCTACAATGAGCAGTTCTTC.

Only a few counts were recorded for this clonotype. CDR3 DNA sequence: TGCAGCGGGGGGACAGCCAACACTGAAGCTTTCTTT. Its protein is CSGGTANTEAFF. The chain combines TRBV29-1 with TRBJ1-1; TRBD1 agrees at 7 bases. Germline CDR1 is SQVTM and CDR2 is ANQGSEA. The CDR3 length is 12 residues. Losses at the gene ends were 7 bases for V and 2 bases for J; bases not matched to a gene: 4.

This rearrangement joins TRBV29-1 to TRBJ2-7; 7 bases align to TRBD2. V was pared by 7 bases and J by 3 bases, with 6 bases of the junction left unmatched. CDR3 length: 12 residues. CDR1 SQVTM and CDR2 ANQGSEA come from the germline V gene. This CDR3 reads CSGGGPGYEQYF. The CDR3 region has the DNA TGCAGCGGGGGGGGACCGGGCTACGAGCAGTACTTC.

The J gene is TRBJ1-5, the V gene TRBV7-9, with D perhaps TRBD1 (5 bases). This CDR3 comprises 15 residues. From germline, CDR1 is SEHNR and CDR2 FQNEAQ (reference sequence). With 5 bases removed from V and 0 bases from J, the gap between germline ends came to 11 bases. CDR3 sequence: CASSPGRTSNQPQHF. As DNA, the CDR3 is TGTGCCAGCAGCCCGGGACGGACTAGCAATCAGCCCCAGCATTTT.

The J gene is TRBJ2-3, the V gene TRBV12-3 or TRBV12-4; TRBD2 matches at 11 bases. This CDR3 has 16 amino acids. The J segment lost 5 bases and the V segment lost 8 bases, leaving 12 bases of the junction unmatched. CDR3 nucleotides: TGTGCCAGCCGTCCCCAACTAGCGGGAGTACGAGATACGCAGTATTTT. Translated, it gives CASRPQLAGVRDTQYF.

CDR3 coding DNA: TGTGCCAGCAGCCAAGGGACAGGGGGCCCCGAGCAGTACTTC. Amino acid sequence: CASSQGTGGPEQYF. The genes are TRBV3-1 and TRBJ2-7; 11 bases align to TRBD1. This CDR3 has 14 residues. J was trimmed by 6 bases and V by 1 base; bases with no gene match: 2. Germline CDR1 reads LGHDT; CDR2 reads YNNKEL (reference sequence).